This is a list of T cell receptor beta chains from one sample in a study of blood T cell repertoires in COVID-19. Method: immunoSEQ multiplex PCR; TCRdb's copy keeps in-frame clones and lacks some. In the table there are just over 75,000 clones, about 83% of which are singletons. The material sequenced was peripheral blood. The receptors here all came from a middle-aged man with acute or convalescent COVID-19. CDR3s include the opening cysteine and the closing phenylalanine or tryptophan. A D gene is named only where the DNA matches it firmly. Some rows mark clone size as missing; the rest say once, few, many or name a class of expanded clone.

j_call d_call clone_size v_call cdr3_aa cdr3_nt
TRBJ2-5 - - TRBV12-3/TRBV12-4 CASGLVQQETQYF TGTGCCAGCGGACTGGTCCAACAAGAGACCCAGTACTTC
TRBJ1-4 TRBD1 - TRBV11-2 CASSFGQGRNEKLFF TGTGCCAGCAGCTTCGGACAGGGGAGGAATGAAAAACTGTTTTTT
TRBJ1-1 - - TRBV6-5 CASKPTALFGEAFF TGTGCCAGCAAACCGACAGCCCTTTTCGGTGAAGCTTTCTTT
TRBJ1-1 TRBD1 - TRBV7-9 CASSTTRRDRDSTEAFF TGTGCCAGCAGCACAACGAGGAGGGACAGGGATTCGACTGAAGCTTTCTTT
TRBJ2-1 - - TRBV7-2 CASSLEVQPSSYNEQFF TGTGCCAGCAGCTTAGAAGTCCAACCGAGCTCCTACAATGAGCAGTTCTTC
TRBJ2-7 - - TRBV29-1 CSVSDSPYEQYF TGCAGCGTATCGGACAGCCCCTACGAGCAGTACTTC
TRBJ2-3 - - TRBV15 CATSRVTGVTDTQYF TGTGCCACCAGCAGAGTGACGGGAGTCACAGATACGCAGTATTTT
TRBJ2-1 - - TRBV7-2 CASSFTGIYNEQFF TGTGCCAGCAGCTTTACAGGTATATACAATGAGCAGTTCTTC
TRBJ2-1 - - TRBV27 CASSLLRQNEQFF TGTGCCAGCAGTTTATTGAGGCAAAATGAGCAGTTCTTC
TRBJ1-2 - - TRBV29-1 CSVGQLGNYGYTF TGCAGCGTCGGACAGCTGGGGAACTATGGCTACACCTTC
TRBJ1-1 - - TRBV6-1 CASSDPGQNTEAFF TGTGCCAGCAGTGACCCTGGACAGAACACTGAAGCTTTCTTT
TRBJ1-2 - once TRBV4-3 CASSAGGQTIYGYTF TGCGCCAGCAGCGCGGGCGGGCAGACTATCTATGGCTACACCTTC
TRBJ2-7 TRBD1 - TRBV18 CASSQRQGAAFEQYF TGTGCCAGCTCACAACGACAGGGGGCGGCGTTCGAGCAGTACTTC
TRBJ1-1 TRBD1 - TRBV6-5 CASSYSTGGSVAFF TGTGCCAGCAGTTATTCCACAGGGGGGAGCGTGGCTTTCTTT
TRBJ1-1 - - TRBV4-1 CASSHPRGGGGTEAFF TGCGCCAGCAGCCACCCCCGAGGAGGGGGAGGGACTGAAGCTTTCTTT
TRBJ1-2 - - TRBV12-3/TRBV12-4 CASSLGGPGYTF TGTGCCAGCAGTTTAGGGGGGCCTGGCTACACCTTC
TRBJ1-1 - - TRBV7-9 CASSSPPLGLAEAFF TGTGCCAGCAGCTCCCCCCCTCTGGGGCTGGCTGAAGCTTTCTTT
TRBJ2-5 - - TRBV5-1 CASSSQGGQETQYF TGCGCCAGCAGCTCCCAAGGGGGCCAAGAGACCCAGTACTTC
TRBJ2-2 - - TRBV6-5 CASRLDYLYTGELFF TGTGCCAGCAGATTGGACTACTTATACACCGGGGAGCTGTTTTTT